This T cell receptor beta chain came from a study of T cell responses to AZD1222 COVID-19 vaccine. Study-wide points: Clonal diversity may have been underestimated, and the donors were mostly white British, with more females than males. Per reports, nearly half of all spike-specific TCRs target regions that are unmutated in variants.

Germline V CDR1 and CDR2: MNHEY, SVGAGI. This CDR3 has 14 amino acids. V trimming: 6 bases; J trimming: 5 bases; junction bases outside the gene matches: 5. About this clone: The target antigen is unknown.

The data were produced by immunoSEQ multiplex PCR, yet TCRdb's version contains in-frame clones alone and is incomplete. The table lists some 150,000 clones, approximately 93% of them singletons. V and J are TRBV6-5 and TRBJ2-1; TRBD2 matches 9 bases. This TCR was sampled from an adult in good health. Sample: peripheral blood, taken on day 0 of MenACWY control vaccination. Here the CDR3 DNA reads TGTGCCAGCAGCGGGACTAGCTACCACAATGAGCAGTTCTTC. Protein product: CASSGTSYHNEQFF.